The clone carrying this TCR beta chain was observed a handful of times. Antigen specificity is unknown. The sample belongs to a study of molecular identifiers for immune sequencing clone quantification. Whole-study context: Across replicate runs, RNA obtained from about 21,000 or 97,000 naive CD8 cells was divided into five, with four undergoing sequencing.

Naive CD8 T cells, phenotype CD8+CD4-CCR7+CD45RA+, were sorted. The study's findings and limits: Spike-in Jurkat TCR RNA from a single cell reportedly registered among about a million naive cells.

Germline V CDR1 and CDR2: LNHDA, SQIVND (reference sequence). V was cut by 9 bases and J by 3 bases, with 5 bases left in between. CDR3 length: 10 amino acids. The bulk TCR libraries were made with methods described before and with listed TCR primers. TCRdb reprocessed the PCR reads with MiXCR, giving one entry per CDR3 protein. Of some 100,000 distinct CDR3 sequences in the sample, roughly a third were seen once. The chain is built from TRBV19 and TRBJ1-2; D is undetermined. The sequencing sample was made of naive CD8+ T cells from blood, with Jurkat cell RNA spiked in. The subset denotes: FACS-sorted CD8+CD4-CCR7+CD45RA+ naive T cells. The sequence derives from a human donor in good health. Some libraries in this study had Jurkat cell RNA spiked in. The CDR3 nucleotides are TGTGCCAGCTACGACTATGGCTACACCTTC. Amino acid sequence: CASYDYGYTF.